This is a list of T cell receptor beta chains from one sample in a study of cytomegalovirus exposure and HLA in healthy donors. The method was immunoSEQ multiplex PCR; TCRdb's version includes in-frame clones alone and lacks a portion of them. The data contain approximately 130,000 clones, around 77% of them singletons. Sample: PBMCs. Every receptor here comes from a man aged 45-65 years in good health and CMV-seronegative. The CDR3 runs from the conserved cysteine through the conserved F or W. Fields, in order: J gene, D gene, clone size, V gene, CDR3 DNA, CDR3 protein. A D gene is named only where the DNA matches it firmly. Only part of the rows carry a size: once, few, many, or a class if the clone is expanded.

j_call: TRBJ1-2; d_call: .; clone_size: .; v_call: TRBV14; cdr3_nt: TGTGCCAGCAGCCAAGACAGGGTCGGGGGCTACACCTTC; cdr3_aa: CASSQDRVGGYTF
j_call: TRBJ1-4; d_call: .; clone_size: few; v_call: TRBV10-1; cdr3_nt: TGCGCCAGCAGTGAGGGGGCCACAAATGAAAAACTGTTTTTT; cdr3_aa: CASSEGATNEKLFF
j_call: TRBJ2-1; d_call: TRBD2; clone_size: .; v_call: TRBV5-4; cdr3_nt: TGTGCCAGCAGCTTGGTGGGACTAGCAAATGAGCAGTTCTTC; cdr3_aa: CASSLVGLANEQFF
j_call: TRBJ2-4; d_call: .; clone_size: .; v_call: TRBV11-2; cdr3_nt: TGTGCCAGCAGCTTTGGAGGGAGTTCGGCCAAAAACATTCAGTACTTC; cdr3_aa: CASSFGGSSAKNIQYF
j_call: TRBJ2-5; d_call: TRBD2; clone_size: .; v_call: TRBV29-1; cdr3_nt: TGCAGCGTTGAATCCGGGGCGAACCGGGGGAGGGTTTTGACCCAGTACTTC; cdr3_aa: CSVESGANRGRVLTQYF
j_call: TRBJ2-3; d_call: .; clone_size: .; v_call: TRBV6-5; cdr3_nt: TGTGCCAGCAGGGCCTCGGGAACGGATACGCAGTATTTT; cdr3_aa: CASRASGTDTQYF
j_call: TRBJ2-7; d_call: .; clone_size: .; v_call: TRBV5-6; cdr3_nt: TGTGCCAGCAGCTTGTATGGGGGGTACGAGCAGTACTTC; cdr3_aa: CASSLYGGYEQYF
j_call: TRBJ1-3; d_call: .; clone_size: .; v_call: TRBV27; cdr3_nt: TGTGCCAGCAGGACAAGCTCTGGAAACACCATATATTTT; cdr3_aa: CASRTSSGNTIYF
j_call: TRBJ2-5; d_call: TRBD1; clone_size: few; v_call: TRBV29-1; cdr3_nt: TGCAGCGCCGACGGGACAGGGCGGGAGACCCAGTACTTC; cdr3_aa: CSADGTGRETQYF
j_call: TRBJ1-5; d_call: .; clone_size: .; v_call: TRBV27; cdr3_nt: TGTGCCAGCAGTTTAGGACAGACTAGCAATCAGCCCCAGCATTTT; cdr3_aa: CASSLGQTSNQPQHF
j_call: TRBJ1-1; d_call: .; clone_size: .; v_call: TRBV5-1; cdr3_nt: TGCGCCAGCAGCTTAGGAGGGGACACTGAAGCTTTCTTT; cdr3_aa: CASSLGGDTEAFF
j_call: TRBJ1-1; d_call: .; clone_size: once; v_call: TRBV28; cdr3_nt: TGTGCCAGCAGTTTCCCCCGCGGAATGAACACTGAAGCTTTCTTT; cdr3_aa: CASSFPRGMNTEAFF
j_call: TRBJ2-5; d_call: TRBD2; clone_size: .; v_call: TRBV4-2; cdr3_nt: TGTGCCAGCAGCCAAGTTTCGCGGCGGGGGGGCCAAGAGACTCAGTACTTC; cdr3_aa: CASSQVSRRGGQETQYF
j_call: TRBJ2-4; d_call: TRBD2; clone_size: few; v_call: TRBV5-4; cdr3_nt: TGTGCCAGCAGCCACGGGACTAGCGGGTCCCTAAACATTCAGTACTTC; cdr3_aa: CASSHGTSGSLNIQYF
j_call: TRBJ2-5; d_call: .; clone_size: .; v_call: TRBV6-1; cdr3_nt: TGTGCCAGCAGTGGAAGGGGCTACCAAGAGACCCAGTACTTC; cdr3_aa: CASSGRGYQETQYF
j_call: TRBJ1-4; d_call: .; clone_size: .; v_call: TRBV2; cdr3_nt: TGTGCCAGCAGAGGACAGCCACTCGAAAAACTGTTTTTT; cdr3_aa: CASRGQPLEKLFF
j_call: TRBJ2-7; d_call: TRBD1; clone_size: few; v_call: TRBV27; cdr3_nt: TGTGCCAGTTACACCTCCGTCAGGGGGGAGCAGTACTTC; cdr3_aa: CASYTSVRGEQYF
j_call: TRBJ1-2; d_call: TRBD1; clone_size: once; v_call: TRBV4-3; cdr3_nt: TGCGCCAGCAGCCAAGATCATTACAGGGGATCGAGGGGCTACACCTTC; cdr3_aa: CASSQDHYRGSRGYTF
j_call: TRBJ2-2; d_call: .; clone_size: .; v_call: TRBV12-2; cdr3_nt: TGTGCAAGTCGCCCGGGCCCTCGAGGGCCTACGAACACCGGGGAGCTGTTTTTT; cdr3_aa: CASRPGPRGPTNTGELFF
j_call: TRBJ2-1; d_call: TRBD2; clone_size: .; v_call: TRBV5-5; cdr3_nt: TGTGCCAGCGTCTCGGCGGGAGGCACCTCCTACAATGAGCAGTTCTTC; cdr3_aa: CASVSAGGTSYNEQFF
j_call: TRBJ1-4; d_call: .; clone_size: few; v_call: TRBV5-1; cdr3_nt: TGCGCCAGCACATCTTCTGGGGGGGAAAATGAAAAACTGTTTTTT; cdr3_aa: CASTSSGGENEKLFF
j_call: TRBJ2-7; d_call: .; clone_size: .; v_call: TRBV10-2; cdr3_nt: TGCGCCAGCAGTGAGGGGGGCAGCTACGAGCAGTACTTC; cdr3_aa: CASSEGGSYEQYF
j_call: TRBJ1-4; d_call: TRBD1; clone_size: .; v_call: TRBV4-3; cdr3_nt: TGCGCCAGCAGCCACGACAGGGGTGGTGAAAAACTGTTTTTT; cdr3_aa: CASSHDRGGEKLFF
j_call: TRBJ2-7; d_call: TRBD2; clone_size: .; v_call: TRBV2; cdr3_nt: TGTGCCAGCAGTGACGGAGCGGGAGTAACGTACGAGCAGTACTTC; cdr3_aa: CASSDGAGVTYEQYF
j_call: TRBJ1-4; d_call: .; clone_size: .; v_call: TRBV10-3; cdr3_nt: TGTGCCATCAGTGGGGAAACAGGGCAGGATGAAAAACTGTTTTTT; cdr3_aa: CAISGETGQDEKLFF
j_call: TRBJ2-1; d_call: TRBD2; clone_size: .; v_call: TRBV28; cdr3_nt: TGTGCCAGCAGTTTTTTGGCTAGCGGGAAAAGGGAGCAGTTCTTC; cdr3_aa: CASSFLASGKREQFF
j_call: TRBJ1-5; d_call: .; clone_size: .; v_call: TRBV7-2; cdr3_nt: TGTGCCGGCAGCTTAGGAGCGGGGAGCGGCAATCAGCCCCAGCATTTT; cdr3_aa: CAGSLGAGSGNQPQHF
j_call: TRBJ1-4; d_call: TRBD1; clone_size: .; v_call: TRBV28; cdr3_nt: TGTGCCAGCAGTTTATTCTCGGGTTGGGGACAGGGGGACGAAAAACTGTTTTTT; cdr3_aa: CASSLFSGWGQGDEKLFF
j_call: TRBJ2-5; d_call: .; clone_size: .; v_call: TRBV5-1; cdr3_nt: TGCGCCAGCAGCCGCAACAGGGAAGAGACCCAGTACTTC; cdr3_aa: CASSRNREETQYF
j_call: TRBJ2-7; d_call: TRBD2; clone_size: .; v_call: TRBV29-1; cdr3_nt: TGCAGCGTTGGACTCGGGAGGGCCAGTTACGAGCAGTACTTC; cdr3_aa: CSVGLGRASYEQYF
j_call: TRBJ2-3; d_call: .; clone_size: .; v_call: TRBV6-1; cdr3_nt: TGTGCCAGCGGGTGGGACATATCAGATACGCAGTATTTT; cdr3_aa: CASGWDISDTQYF
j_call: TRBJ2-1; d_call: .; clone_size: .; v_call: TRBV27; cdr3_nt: TGTGCCAGCAGGCCCACCGTTAGTGAGCAGTTCTTC; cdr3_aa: CASRPTVSEQFF
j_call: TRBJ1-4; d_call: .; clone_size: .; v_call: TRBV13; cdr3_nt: TGTGCCAGCAGCTTACAGGGGATACATGAAAAACTGTTTTTT; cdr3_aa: CASSLQGIHEKLFF
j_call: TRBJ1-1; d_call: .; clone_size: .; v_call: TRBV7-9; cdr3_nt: TGTGCCAGCAGCGCACCTTGGGTGACCGAGGGAGCTTTCTTT; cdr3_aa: CASSAPWVTEGAFF
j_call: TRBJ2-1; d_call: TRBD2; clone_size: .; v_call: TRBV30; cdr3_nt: TGTGCCTGGAGTGCGGAGGTAGCGGGAACCTCTGAGCAGTTCTTC; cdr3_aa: CAWSAEVAGTSEQFF
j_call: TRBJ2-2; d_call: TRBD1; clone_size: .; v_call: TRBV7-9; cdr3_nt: TGTGCCAGCAGCTCCCAGGGGGACGGGGAGCTGTTTTTT; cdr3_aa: CASSSQGDGELFF